This TCR beta chain was observed in a study of blood T cell repertoires in COVID-19. At the level of the study: Samples taken during acute and convalescent COVID-19 were collected in the United States, Italy and Spain. In each case, the material was cDNA or gDNA derived from T cells, B-cell-depleted T cells, or PBMCs.

Turning to this clone: The sample contains more than one DNA sequence encoding this CDR3.

Methods used by the authors: The authors estimated nucleated cell counts from reference gene primer amplification. Sequencing was performed with immunoSEQ multiplex PCR; in TCRdb, only in-frame clones are kept and a portion is missing. The DNA was the basis for D and trimming; V, J and clone size are from that table. Found here are 160,000 or so clones, over 75% of them singletons; the top ten hold about 11%. The sample consisted of peripheral blood. The source of this sequence is a human donor in a cohort sampled during active COVID-19.

CDR3 in DNA: TGTGCCAGTAGTATAGACCTGACAGGGGGAAGGACCGGGGAGCTGTTTTTT. Protein sequence: CASSIDLTGGRTGELFF. The genes are TRBV19 and TRBJ2-2, with 9 bases identical to TRBD1. The CDR3 is 17 amino acids. Germline CDR1 is LNHDA and CDR2 is SQIVND (reference sequence). V shed 0 bases, J shed 5 bases, and the junction held 7 bases outside the gene matches.